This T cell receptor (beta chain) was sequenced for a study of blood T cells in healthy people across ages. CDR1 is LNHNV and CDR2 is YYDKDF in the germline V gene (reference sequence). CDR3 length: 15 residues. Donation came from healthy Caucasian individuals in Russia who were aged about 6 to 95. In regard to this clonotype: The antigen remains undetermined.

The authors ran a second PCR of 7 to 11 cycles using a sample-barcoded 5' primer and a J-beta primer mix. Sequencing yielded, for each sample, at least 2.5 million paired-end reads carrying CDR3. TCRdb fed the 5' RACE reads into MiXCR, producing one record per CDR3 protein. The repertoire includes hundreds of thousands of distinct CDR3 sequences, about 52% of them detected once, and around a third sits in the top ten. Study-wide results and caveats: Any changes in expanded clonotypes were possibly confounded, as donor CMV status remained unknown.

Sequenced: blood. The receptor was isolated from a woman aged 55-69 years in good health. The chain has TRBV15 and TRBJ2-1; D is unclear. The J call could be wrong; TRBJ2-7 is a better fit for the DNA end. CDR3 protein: CATSRVQASYNEQYF. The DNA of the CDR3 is TGTGCCACCAGCAGAGTTCAGGCTTCCTACAATGAGCAGTACTTC.